This TCR beta chain derives from a study of blood T cell repertoires in COVID-19. For the study at large: Italy, Spain and the United States were the sources of the convalescent and acute COVID-19 samples. The cDNA or gDNA used as material had been derived from T cells, B-cell-depleted T cells, or PBMCs.

The table came from immunoSEQ multiplex PCR; TCRdb's copy has only in-frame clones and leaves some out. The table records some 150,000 clones, about 85% of them present only once. Germline assignment: CDR1 MNHEY and CDR2 SVGAGI. The CDR3 has 14 amino acids. Trimming cost V 7 bases and J 2 bases, with 12 bases left between them. This sequence joins TRBV6-5 and TRBJ1-3; possibly TRBD1 for D (6 bases). Material: peripheral blood. This receptor was identified in a man aged 60-69 years with COVID-19, enrolled during active disease. In DNA, the CDR3 is TGTGCCAGCACCCGAGCAGGGGCTGGAAACACCATATATTTT. Its translation: CASTRAGAGNTIYF.